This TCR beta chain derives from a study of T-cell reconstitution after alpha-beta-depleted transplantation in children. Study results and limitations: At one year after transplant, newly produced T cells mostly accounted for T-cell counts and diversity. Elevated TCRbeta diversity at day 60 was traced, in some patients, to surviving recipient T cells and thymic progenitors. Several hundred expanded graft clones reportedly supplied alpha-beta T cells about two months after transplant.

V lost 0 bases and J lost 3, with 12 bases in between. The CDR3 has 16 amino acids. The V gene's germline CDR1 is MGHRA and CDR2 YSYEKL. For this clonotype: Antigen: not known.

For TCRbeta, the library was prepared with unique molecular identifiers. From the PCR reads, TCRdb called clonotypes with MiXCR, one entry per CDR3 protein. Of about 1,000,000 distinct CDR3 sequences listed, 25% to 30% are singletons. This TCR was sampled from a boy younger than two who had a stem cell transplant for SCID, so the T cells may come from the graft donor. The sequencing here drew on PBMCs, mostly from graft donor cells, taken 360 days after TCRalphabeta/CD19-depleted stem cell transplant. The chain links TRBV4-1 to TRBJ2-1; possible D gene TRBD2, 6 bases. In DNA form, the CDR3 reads TGCGCCAGCAGCCAAGAGTGGGGGGTGTTCTACAATGAGCAGTTCTTC. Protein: CASSQEWGVFYNEQFF.